The 19 T cell receptor beta chains in this list originate from one sample, sequenced in a study of T cell responses to AZD1222 COVID-19 vaccine (dated by TCRdb to the early 2020s). According to the study, the label for this sample's time point signals: baseline before first vaccination. The library was obtained by the immunoSEQ multiplex PCR assay. Imported from immuneACCESS, the table was reduced by TCRdb to in-frame sequences with V and J called. These copies leave out some clones; in studies compared against another copy, an unresolved V gene accounts for under half, and the cause of the remainder is not known. The sample records approximately 100,000 clones, approximately 87% of which are singletons. The ten largest clones take up 3% to 3.5% of the sample. Specimen: peripheral blood, collected on day 0 of AZD1222 vaccination. Source of these receptors: an adult in good health.

This clone was seen a handful of times. The chain links TRBV15 to TRBJ1-4; D uncertain. The CDR3 has 16 amino acids. The V gene's germline CDR1 is LNHNV and CDR2 YYDKDF (reference sequence). Trimming removed 0 bases from V and 2 bases from J, with 10 bases in between. The CDR3 region is CATSRDPRGTNEKLFF. CDR3 bases: TGTGCCACCAGCAGAGATCCGCGGGGTACTAATGAAAAACTGTTTTTT.

This rearrangement joins TRBV6-5 to TRBJ1-1, with 7 bases fitting TRBD1. V trimming: 0 bases; J trimming: 4 bases; junction bases outside the gene matches: 2. The V gene's germline CDR1 is MNHEY and CDR2 SVGAGI. CDR3 length: 14 amino acids. The CDR3 DNA reads as TGTGCCAGCAGTTACTCCCAGGGGGTCACTGAAGCTTTCTTT. As protein: CASSYSQGVTEAFF.

The CDR3, as DNA: TGTGCCAGCAGAACCCCCGGGATCTATGGCTACACCTTC. Translated: CASRTPGIYGYTF. The chain couples TRBV27 to TRBJ1-2; D is unclear. The CDR3 loop spans 13 amino acids. V lost 6 bases, J lost 4 bases, and 12 bases lay in between. CDR1 is MNHEY, CDR2 SMNVEV, per germline (reference sequence).

This clone was picked up one time. The genes are TRBV5-5 and TRBJ1-1; D call uncertain. Germline assignment: CDR1 SGHKS and CDR2 YYEKEE (reference sequence). The CDR3 is 16 amino acids. Trimming took off 0 bases at V and 0 bases at J, with 12 bases between the two ends. This CDR3 is CASSLVGGSLNTEAFF. CDR3 bases: TGTGCCAGCAGCTTGGTGGGAGGCTCCCTGAACACTGAAGCTTTCTTT.

In its sample, this clone was seen a few times. J is TRBJ2-7 and V is TRBV5-1, with 14 bases fitting TRBD2. The CDR3 contains 18 residues. J lost 0 bases, V lost 4 bases, and 9 bases had no gene match. Germline V gene lookup returns CDR1 SGHRS and CDR2 YFSETQ. The CDR3 sequence is CASSVAGTSGGPSYEQYF. The CDR3 DNA follows: TGCGCCAGCAGCGTGGCCGGGACTAGCGGGGGCCCCTCCTACGAGCAGTACTTC.

The rearrangement links TRBV3-1 (or the pseudogene TRBV3-2) to TRBJ2-5; D tentatively fits TRBD1 or TRBD2 (5 bases each). Per germline, CDR1 LGHDT and CDR2 YNNKEL (reference sequence). V was clipped by 4 bases and J by 5 bases, with 17 bases between them. The CDR3 contains 15 residues. The CDR3 region has the DNA TGTGCCAGCAGCCCCCCCCCGGCCGGGGCTGAGACCCAGTACTTC. Translating gives CASSPPPAGAETQYF.

V is TRBV7-9 and J is TRBJ1-4; 9 bases agree with TRBD1. Per the germline V gene, CDR1 is SEHNR and CDR2 is FQNEAQ (reference sequence). This CDR3 has 14 residues. With 5 bases clipped from V and 5 bases from J, the junction kept 3 bases outside the gene matches. The CDR3 nucleotides read TGTGCCAGCAGCCAACAGGGGGCGAATGAAAAACTGTTTTTT. This gives the protein CASSQQGANEKLFF.

Turning to this clone: This sample also contains other DNA sequences that code for the same CDR3. DNA of the CDR3: TGTGCCAGTAGTACGGGACAGGGGGCCTACGAGCAGTACTTC. Encoded protein: CASSTGQGAYEQYF. The V call is TRBV19, the J call TRBJ2-7; TRBD1 matches 11 bases. V dropped 4 bases and J dropped 2; count of bases not matched to a gene: 1. This CDR3 has 14 residues. CDR1 and CDR2 from the germline V gene are LNHDA and SQIVND (reference sequence).

The rearrangement uses TRBV4-1 and TRBJ1-2; perhaps TRBD1 as D (5 bases). The V end was cut by 0 bases, the J end by 2 bases, with 10 bases between. The CDR3 spans 15 residues. Germline V gene lookup returns CDR1 MGHRA and CDR2 YSYEKL. This CDR3 is CASSQEPGVNYGYTF. CDR3 DNA: TGCGCCAGCAGCCAAGAACCGGGGGTCAACTATGGCTACACCTTC.

The V and J genes are TRBV6-6 and TRBJ1-3; D is unclear. The CDR3 spans 13 residues. Trimming left V 6 bases short and J 2 bases short, with 8 bases between. Looked up from germline, CDR1 is MNHNY and CDR2 is SVGAGI (reference sequence). CDR3 loop: CASSEGAGNTIYF. In nucleotides, the CDR3 is TGTGCCAGCAGCGAGGGCGCTGGAAACACCATATATTTT.

This sequence joins TRBV7-9 and TRBJ2-2; 7 positions agree with TRBD2. This CDR3 has 16 residues. V dropped 5 bases and J dropped 6; count of bases not matched to a gene: 12. Looked up from germline, CDR1 is SEHNR and CDR2 is FQNEAQ (reference sequence). The CDR3 loop is CASSPSRLGGSGELFF. CDR3 coding DNA: TGTGCCAGCAGCCCCAGTCGACTGGGGGGGTCCGGGGAGCTGTTTTTT.

The V gene is TRBV9, the J gene TRBJ1-3; no firm D call. This CDR3 spans 18 amino acids. The germline V and J ends were trimmed by 4 bases and 0 bases, with 20 bases remaining between them. Germline V gives CDR1 SGDLS, CDR2 YYNGEE. The CDR3 reads CASSRQSPVHTSGNTIYF. The CDR3 coding sequence is TGTGCCAGCAGCCGCCAGTCCCCGGTGCATACCTCTGGAAACACCATATATTTT.

V gene TRBV18 combines with J gene TRBJ1-2, with a possible D match to TRBD1 (6 bases). This CDR3 has 12 residues. V was shortened by 4 bases and J by 8 bases, with 11 bases between the two germline ends. Germline loops: CDR1 KGHSH, CDR2 LQKENI. The CDR3 nucleotides read TGTGCCAGCTCACTACAGGGAAACGGCTACACCTTC. Encoded protein: CASSLQGNGYTF.

The V call is TRBV6-5, the J call TRBJ1-5; 7 bases map to TRBD1. The CDR3 runs 14 residues. Trimming cost V 4 bases and J 2 bases; bases outside gene matches: 2. Germline assignment: CDR1 MNHEY and CDR2 SVGAGI. The CDR3 DNA follows: TGTGCCAGCAGTTCCACAGGGGGCAATCAGCCCCAGCATTTT. Translated, it gives CASSSTGGNQPQHF.

This clone was found once. The chain uses TRBV19 and TRBJ1-1; the match to TRBD1 covers 7 bases. Trimming removed 3 bases from V and 5 bases from J; junction bases left unmatched: 6. This CDR3 is built from 14 residues. In germline, CDR1 is LNHDA, CDR2 SQIVND (reference sequence). The CDR3 DNA follows: TGTGCCAGTAGTATCAACCCCAGGGGGACTGAAGCTTTCTTT. As protein: CASSINPRGTEAFF.

The V call is TRBV27, the J call TRBJ1-1; D is undetermined. Trimming pared 6 bases from V and 3 bases from J, leaving 5 bases between. This CDR3 is built from 11 residues. Germline loops: CDR1 MNHEY, CDR2 SMNVEV (reference sequence). The CDR3 DNA sequence: TGTGCCAGCAGAGGGTACACTGAAGCTTTCTTT. It translates to CASRGYTEAFF.

The gene calls are TRBV12-3 or TRBV12-4 and TRBJ2-7, with D possibly being TRBD2 (6 bases). The CDR3 length is 13 residues. Trimming took 3 bases from V and 2 from J, leaving 8 bases between them. The CDR3 DNA sequence: TGTGCCAGCAGTTTTTCGGGGGCCTACGAGCAGTACTTC. Amino acid sequence: CASSFSGAYEQYF.

The chain employs TRBV27 and TRBJ1-3; D remains ambiguous. V was trimmed by 0 bases and J by 0 bases, leaving 12 bases between them. Germline-derived CDR1 and CDR2 are MNHEY and SMNVEV (reference sequence). The CDR3 sequence is 17 residues long. CDR3: CASSLSLPASSGNTIYF. CDR3 coding DNA: TGTGCCAGCAGTTTATCTCTCCCTGCGAGCTCTGGAAACACCATATATTTT.

This chain uses TRBV19 with TRBJ2-3; 7 bases are a match to TRBD2. Germline V gene data show CDR1 as LNHDA and CDR2 as SQIVND (reference sequence). The CDR3 has 15 residues. Germline trimming cut 2 bases from V and 3 bases from J; bases unmatched to any gene: 5. CDR3 DNA sequence: TGTGCCAGTAGTATATCGAGCGGGGCGACAGATACGCAGTATTTT. It is translated as CASSISSGATDTQYF.